The 9 T cell receptor beta chains listed next were all sequenced from one sample in a study of lymphopenia after photon versus proton radiotherapy. Using immunoSEQ multiplex PCR, the repertoire was profiled, and TCRdb retains in-frame clones only, with some absent. The sample lists 35,000 to 45,000 clones, around 83% occurring once. The sample here was peripheral blood, taken from a patient treated with proton-based radiotherapy. The receptors originated from a woman between 65 and 79 years old with pancreatic cancer.

This chain connects TRBV6-6 to TRBJ1-2, with 10 nucleotides matching TRBD1. CDR1 and CDR2 from the germline V gene are MNHNY and SVGAGI (reference sequence). The CDR3 is 15 amino acids. The V and J ends lost 6 bases and 10 bases, in that order; junction bases with no gene match: 14. CDR3 nucleotide sequence: TGTGCCAGCAGGCTGGGACAGGGGATAAAAGATGACTACACCTTC. Encoded protein: CASRLGQGIKDDYTF.

This clone was seen a single time. The chain couples TRBV18 to TRBJ1-1; no reliable D call. The CDR3 length is 14 residues. The V end was cut by 6 bases, the J end by 0 bases, with 11 bases between. Per the germline V gene, CDR1 is KGHSH and CDR2 is LQKENI. The CDR3 protein is CASSASTVNTEAFF. The DNA of the CDR3 is TGTGCCAGCTCCGCCTCGACGGTGAACACTGAAGCTTTCTTT.

This chain joins TRBV28 and TRBJ1-5, with D possibly being TRBD1 (6 bases). Germline V lookup: CDR1 MDHEN, CDR2 SYDVKM. The CDR3 runs to 15 residues. V lost 5 bases to trimming and J lost 6 bases, with 17 bases between them. DNA for the CDR3: TGTGCCAGCAGTCCCCAAGACAGGTGGGGTCAGCCCCAGCATTTT. This gives the protein CASSPQDRWGQPQHF.

This clone was recorded once. The rearrangement links TRBV19 to TRBJ1-5; tentatively, D is TRBD1 (5 bases). Looked up from germline, CDR1 is LNHDA and CDR2 is SQIVND (reference sequence). CDR3 length equals 18 residues. V was pared by 3 bases and J by 4 bases, with 22 bases between. Written as DNA, the CDR3 is TGTGCCAGTAGTATGAAGTCCTGGGCACAGGCGGAAAATCAGCCCCAGCATTTT. Its protein product is CASSMKSWAQAENQPQHF.

The V and J genes are TRBV5-4 and TRBJ2-1, with TRBD2 as a possible D gene (6 bases). The V end lost 3 bases, the J end lost 4 bases, and 14 bases lay between the germline ends. Germline assignment: CDR1 SGHNT and CDR2 YYREEE (reference sequence). The CDR3 spans 15 residues. For the CDR3, the DNA is TGTGCCAGCAGCTCCCAGGGACTGGGATACAATGAGCAGTTCTTC. Translating gives CASSSQGLGYNEQFF.

The chain has TRBV4-2 and TRBJ2-7, with TRBD2 matching 8 bases. After removal of 0 bases from V and 1 base from J, the junction contained 5 bases not matched to a gene. This CDR3 is 16 amino acids long. Germline V gene data show CDR1 as LGHNA and CDR2 as YNFKEQ. The CDR3 loop reads CASSQEERGGSYEQYF. The CDR3 coding sequence is TGTGCCAGCAGCCAAGAGGAACGGGGGGGGTCCTACGAGCAGTACTTC.

This clone was found a few times. V is TRBV14 and J is TRBJ2-1, with D maybe TRBD2 (5 bases). The V gene's germline CDR1 is SGHDN and CDR2 FVKESK. This CDR3 has 14 residues. Trimming took off 4 bases at V and 4 bases at J, with 11 bases between the two ends. CDR3 amino acids: CASSPTGIYNEQFF. The CDR3 bases are TGTGCCAGCAGCCCCACGGGAATTTACAATGAGCAGTTCTTC.

The J gene is TRBJ1-4, the V gene TRBV27, with D possibly being TRBD1 (5 bases). CDR1 is MNHEY and CDR2 is SMNVEV in the germline V gene (reference sequence). The CDR3 sequence is 15 residues long. V lost 3 bases and J lost 10, with 18 bases in between. The CDR3 coding sequence is TGTGCCAGCAGTTTCTCAACCGGGACTGTCCCAAAACTGTTTTTT. It codes for CASSFSTGTVPKLFF.

This clone has only one observation. The rearrangement uses TRBV7-3 and TRBJ2-3, with D tentatively TRBD2 (5 bases). The V gene lost 5 bases and the J gene lost 0 bases, with 15 bases spanning the gap. Germline V gives CDR1 SGHTA, CDR2 FQGTGA. The CDR3 runs 16 residues. The CDR3 DNA is TGTGCCAGCAGCCCCCGGACGAGCGGCAGCACAGATACGCAGTATTTT. It encodes CASSPRTSGSTDTQYF.